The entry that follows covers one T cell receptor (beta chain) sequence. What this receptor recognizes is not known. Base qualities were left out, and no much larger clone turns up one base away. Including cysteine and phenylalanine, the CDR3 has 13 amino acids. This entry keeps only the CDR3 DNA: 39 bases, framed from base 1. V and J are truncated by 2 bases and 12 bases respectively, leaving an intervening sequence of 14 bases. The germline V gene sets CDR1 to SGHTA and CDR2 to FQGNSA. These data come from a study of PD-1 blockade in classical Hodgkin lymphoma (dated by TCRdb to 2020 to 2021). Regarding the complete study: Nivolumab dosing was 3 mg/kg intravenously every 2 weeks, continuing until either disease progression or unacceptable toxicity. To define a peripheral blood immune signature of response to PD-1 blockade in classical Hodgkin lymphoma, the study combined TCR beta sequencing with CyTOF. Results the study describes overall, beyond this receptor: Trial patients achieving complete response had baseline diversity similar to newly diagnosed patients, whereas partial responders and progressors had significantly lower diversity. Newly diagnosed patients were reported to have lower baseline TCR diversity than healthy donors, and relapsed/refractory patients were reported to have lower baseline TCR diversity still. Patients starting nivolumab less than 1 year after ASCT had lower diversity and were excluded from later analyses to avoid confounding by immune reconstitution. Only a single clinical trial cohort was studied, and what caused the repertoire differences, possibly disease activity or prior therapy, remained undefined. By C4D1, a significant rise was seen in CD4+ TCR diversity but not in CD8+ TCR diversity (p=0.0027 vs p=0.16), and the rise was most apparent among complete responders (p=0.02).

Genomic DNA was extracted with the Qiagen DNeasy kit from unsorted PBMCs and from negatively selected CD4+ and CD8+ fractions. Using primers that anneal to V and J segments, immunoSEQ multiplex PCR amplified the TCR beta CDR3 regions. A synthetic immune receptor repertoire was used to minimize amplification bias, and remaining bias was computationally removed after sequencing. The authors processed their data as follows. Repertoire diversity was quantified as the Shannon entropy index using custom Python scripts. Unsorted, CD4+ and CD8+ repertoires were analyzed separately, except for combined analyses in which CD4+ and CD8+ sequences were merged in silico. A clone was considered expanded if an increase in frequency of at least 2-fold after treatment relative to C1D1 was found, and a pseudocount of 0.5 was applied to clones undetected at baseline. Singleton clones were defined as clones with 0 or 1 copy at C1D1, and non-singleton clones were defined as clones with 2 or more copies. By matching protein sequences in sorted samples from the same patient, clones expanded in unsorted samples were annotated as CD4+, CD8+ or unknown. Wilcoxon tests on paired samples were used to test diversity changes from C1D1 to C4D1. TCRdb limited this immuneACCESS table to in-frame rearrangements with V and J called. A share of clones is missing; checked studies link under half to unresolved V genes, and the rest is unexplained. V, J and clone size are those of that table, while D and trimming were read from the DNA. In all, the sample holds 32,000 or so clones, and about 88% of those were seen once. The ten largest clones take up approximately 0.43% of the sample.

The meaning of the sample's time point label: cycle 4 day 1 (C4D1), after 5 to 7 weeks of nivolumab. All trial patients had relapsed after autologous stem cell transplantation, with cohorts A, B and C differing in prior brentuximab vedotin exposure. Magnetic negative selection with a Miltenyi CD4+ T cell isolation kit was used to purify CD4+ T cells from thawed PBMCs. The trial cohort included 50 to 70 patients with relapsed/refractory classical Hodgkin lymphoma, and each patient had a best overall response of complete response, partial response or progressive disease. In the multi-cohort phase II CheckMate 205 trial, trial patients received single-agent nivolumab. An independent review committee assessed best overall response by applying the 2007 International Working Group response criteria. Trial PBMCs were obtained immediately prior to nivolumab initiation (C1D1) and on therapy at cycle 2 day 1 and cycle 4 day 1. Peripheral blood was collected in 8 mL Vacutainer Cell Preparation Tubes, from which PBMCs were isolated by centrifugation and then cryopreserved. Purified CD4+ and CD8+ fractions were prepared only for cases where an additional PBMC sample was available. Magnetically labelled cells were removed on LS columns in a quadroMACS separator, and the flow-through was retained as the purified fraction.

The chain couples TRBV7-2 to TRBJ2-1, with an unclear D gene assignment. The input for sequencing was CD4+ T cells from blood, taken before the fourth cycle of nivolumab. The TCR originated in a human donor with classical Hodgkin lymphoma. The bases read TGTGCCAGCAGCTTATATAGAGCGACAATGCAGTTCTTC. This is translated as CASSLYRATMQFF.